The clone carrying this TCR beta chain was seen a handful of times. Its antigen is undetermined. Constant-segment-primed 5'RACE gave TCR alpha and TCR beta cDNA libraries with sample barcodes and UMIs. TCRdb redid the calling of the 5' RACE reads with MiXCR, one entry per CDR3 protein. This sample yields about 350,000 distinct CDR3 sequences, of which about 13% are seen a single time; approximately 21% belongs to the top ten. These data belong to a study of T-cell memory formation after mild COVID-19. Study-wide points: Clones that contracted from day 15 to 85 were balanced CD4/CD8, while later expanders leaned CD4+.

The CDR3 is 16 residues long. With V trimmed by 5 bases and J by 1 base, 11 bases remained unmatched. Looked up from germline, CDR1 is SGHTA and CDR2 is FQGNSA. The sample was PBMCs or a T cell subset sorted from them (not recorded which). The receptor comes from a man aged 18 to 35 who had mild COVID-19 (a few samples of this study predate the infection). Cell type and time point are not known. This rearrangement joins TRBV7-2 to TRBJ2-7; 7 bases match TRBD2. CDR3 amino acids: CASSSPGGSGSYEQYF. The CDR3 coding sequence is TGTGCCAGCAGCAGTCCCGGGGGGTCAGGATCCTACGAGCAGTACTTC.